This TCR beta chain was sequenced in a study of blood T cell repertoires in COVID-19 (dated by TCRdb to 2018 to 2021). Background for the entire study: Samples covering the acute and convalescent phases of COVID-19 were provided by collaborators in the United States, Italy and Spain. The material from the prospective study consisted of cDNA or gDNA derived from T cells, B-cell-depleted T cells, or PBMCs. Subjects who had been exposed to COVID-19, were actively infected with it, or had recovered from it provided the deeply sampled blood TCRbeta repertoires that made up the dataset. A freely available public database, intended as a resource for researchers studying the immune response to SARS-CoV-2, is where the repertoires were released. Samples came from the ongoing ImmuneRACE study (first 160 participants) plus 1,254 subjects from 6 global collaborators. Nearly every sample came with metadata listing a de-identified subject ID, COVID-19 status, age in years and sex. Where available, HLA class I and class II types were taken from metadata supplied by the sample provider and were not determined by assay-based typing. The investigation overall reported the following: Clinical and demographic metadata were provided uncurated, with the amount varying by source and participant.

V lost 5 bases and J lost 7 bases, and the count of bases not matched to a germline gene is 7. From the cysteine up to the phenylalanine, the CDR3 has a length of 15 residues. The only DNA kept is the CDR3, 45 bases in frame from the first base. Reading the germline V gene gives CDR1 SGHTA and CDR2 FQGTGA. On this clone itself: Its binding antigen is unknown. Base quality data are lacking; no much larger clone is found one base away.

The collaborating institutions used their own protocols to collect whole blood in K2EDTA tubes. For TCRbeta analysis, collaborator samples were shipped as frozen whole blood, as isolated PBMCs, or as DNA extracted from either sample type. TCRbeta CDR3 regions were amplified from genomic DNA by means of the immunoSEQ Assay, a bias-controlled multiplex PCR. Processing in the source paper ran as follows. Nucleated cell counts per sample were estimated from amplification of reference gene primers within the assay. To quantify the absolute abundance of each unique TCRbeta CDR3 rearrangement, sequence reads were collapsed and filtered. For each sample, productive Simpson clonality was calculated by taking the square root of Simpson's diversity index across productive rearrangements. This is the immuneACCESS table as TCRdb keeps it, with only in-frame sequences that have V and J called. A part of the clones is gone; compared with another copy, unresolved V genes explain less than half, and the rest is unexplained. The V and J calls and clone size come from that table; D and trimming were worked out from the DNA. Here the sample has fewer than 150,000 clones; about 79% occur a single time. Clones ranked in the top ten supply about 2.3% of the sample.

This clonotype was sampled from an older man with acute or convalescent COVID-19. The sample comprised peripheral blood. The rearranged chain carries TRBV7-3 and TRBJ2-1, with TRBD2 identical over 11 junction bases. This receptor carries the CDR3 CASSIQTSGVNEQFF. In nucleotide form, the sequence is TGTGCCAGCAGCATCCAGACTAGCGGGGTAAATGAGCAGTTCTTC.